The following is a T cell receptor beta chain sequence with its context. The V gene lost 5 bases and the J gene lost 1 base, with 13 bases spanning the gap. CDR3 size: 15 residues. The germline V gene has CDR1 SEHNR and CDR2 FQNEAQ (reference sequence). Measured with immunoSEQ multiplex PCR; TCRdb has only the in-frame clones, and not every one. The sample shows about 12,000 clones, 30% to 35% of them seen only once. Responders (about 200,000, CFSE-labeled) were co-plated with about 200,000 irradiated, violet-dye-labeled stimulators. This entry belongs to a study of graft-versus-host responses after intestinal transplantation. The wider study: Grafts that recipients had were multivisceral, liver-intestinal, or isolated intestinal transplants.

General study findings and limits: Peak circulating GvH clone levels were associated with early post-transplant HvG declines. The recipient marrow held GvH clones, and some of them showed up first in ileum or blood.

The V gene is TRBV7-9, the J gene TRBJ2-3, with D unresolved. This sequence originates from a human patient who received an intestinal transplant. Material: alloreactive CD8+ T cells from a mixed lymphocyte reaction culture, obtained before intestinal transplant. This sample's subset: CFSE-low proliferating T cells sorted from roughly 6-day pre-transplant mixed lymphocyte reaction (GvH or HvG direction). As DNA, the CDR3 is TGTGCCAGCAGCCAACACCCTACGCGCACAGATACGCAGTATTTT. It encodes CASSQHPTRTDTQYF. The full variable domain, its missing parts supplied by reference TRBV7-9 and TRBJ2-3, is DTGVSQNPRHKITKRGQNVTFRCDPISEHNRLYWYRQTLGQGPEFLTYFQNEAQLEKSRLLSDRFSAERPKGSFSTLEIQRTEQGDSAMYLCASSQHPTRTDTQYFGPGTRLTVL.